The sequence of this T cell receptor (beta chain) was determined in a study of blood T cell repertoires in COVID-19. The table lists this clone with a count of one. Clones were sequenced by immunoSEQ multiplex PCR, and TCRdb holds only the in-frame ones, with some missing. The sample includes about 440,000 clones, 80% to 90% of them seen just once. The CDR3 length is 19 residues. J gave up 10 bases and V 3 bases, and 22 bases lay outside the gene matches. CDR1 MNHEY and CDR2 SMNVEV come from the germline V gene (reference sequence). Sequences were obtained from peripheral blood. The TCR comes from a woman aged 25 to 39 with acute or convalescent COVID-19. This sequence joins TRBV27 and TRBJ2-5, with 11 bases fitting TRBD2. CDR3 DNA sequence: TGTGCCAGCAGTTTGCTTTGGTCTAGCGGGGGGTTCCGAGTGAGTCGCCAGTACTTC. It translates to CASSLLWSSGGFRVSRQYF.